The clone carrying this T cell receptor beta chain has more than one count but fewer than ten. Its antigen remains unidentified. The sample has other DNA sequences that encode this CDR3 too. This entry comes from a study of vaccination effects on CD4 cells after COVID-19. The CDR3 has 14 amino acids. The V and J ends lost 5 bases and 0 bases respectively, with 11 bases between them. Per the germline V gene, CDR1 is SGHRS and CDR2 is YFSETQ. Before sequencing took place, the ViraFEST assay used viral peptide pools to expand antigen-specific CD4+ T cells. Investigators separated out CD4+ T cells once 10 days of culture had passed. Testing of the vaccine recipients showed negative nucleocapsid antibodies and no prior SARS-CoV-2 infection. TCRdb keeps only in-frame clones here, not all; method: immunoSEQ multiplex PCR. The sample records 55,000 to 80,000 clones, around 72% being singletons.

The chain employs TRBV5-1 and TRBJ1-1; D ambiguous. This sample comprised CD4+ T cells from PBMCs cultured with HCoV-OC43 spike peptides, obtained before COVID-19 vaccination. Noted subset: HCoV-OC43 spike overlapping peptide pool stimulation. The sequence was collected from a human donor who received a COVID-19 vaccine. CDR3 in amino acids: CASRLQVMNTEAFF. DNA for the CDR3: TGCGCCAGCAGATTGCAGGTCATGAACACTGAAGCTTTCTTT.